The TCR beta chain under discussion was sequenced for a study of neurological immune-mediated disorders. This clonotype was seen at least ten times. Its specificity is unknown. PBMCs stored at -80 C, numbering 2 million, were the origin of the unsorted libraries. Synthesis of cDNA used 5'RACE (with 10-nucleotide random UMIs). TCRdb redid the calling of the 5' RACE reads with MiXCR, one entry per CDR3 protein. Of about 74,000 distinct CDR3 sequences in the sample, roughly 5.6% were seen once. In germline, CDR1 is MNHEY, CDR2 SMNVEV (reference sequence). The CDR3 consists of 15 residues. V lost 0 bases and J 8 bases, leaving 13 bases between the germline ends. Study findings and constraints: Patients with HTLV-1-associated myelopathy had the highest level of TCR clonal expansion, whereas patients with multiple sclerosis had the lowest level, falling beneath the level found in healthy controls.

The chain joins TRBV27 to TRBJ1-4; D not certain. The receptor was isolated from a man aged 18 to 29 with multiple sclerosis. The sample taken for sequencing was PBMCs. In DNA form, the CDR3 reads TGTGCCAGCAGTTTATCCCAGTGGAGTCCAGAAAAACTGTTTTTT. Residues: CASSLSQWSPEKLFF.